The rows below give T cell receptor beta chains drawn from one sample of a study of cytomegalovirus exposure and HLA in healthy donors. Sequencing used immunoSEQ multiplex PCR; TCRdb keeps in-frame clones, though not all of them. Found here are some 150,000 clones, around 62% of them singletons; the top ten hold around 2.9%. The source material was PBMCs. The receptors come from a man between 40 and 49 years old in good health and CMV-seronegative. Both conserved end residues are part of each CDR3. A D gene is named only where the DNA matches it firmly. Size tells how often a clone was seen (once, few, many) or the class of an expanded clone, and some rows leave it out.

j_call,v_call,clone_size,d_call,cdr3_aa,cdr3_nt
TRBJ2-3,TRBV9,few,NA,CASSVGGGRTDTQYF,TGTGCCAGCAGCGTAGGGGGGGGGCGCACAGATACGCAGTATTTT
TRBJ2-2,TRBV19,few,TRBD1,CASSRGDRVLIGELFF,TGTGCCAGTAGTAGGGGGGACAGGGTATTAATCGGGGAGCTGTTTTTT
TRBJ1-2,TRBV27,once,TRBD1,CASGTVFYGYTF,TGTGCCAGCGGGACAGTCTTCTATGGCTACACCTTC
TRBJ2-2,TRBV11-2,NA,NA,CASSTLRGTGELFF,TGTGCCAGCAGCACCCTCAGGGGCACCGGGGAGCTGTTTTTT
TRBJ1-1,TRBV15,NA,NA,CATSSLSSNLGTEAFF,TGTGCCACCAGCAGCCTCAGTTCCAACCTCGGGACTGAAGCTTTCTTT
TRBJ2-2,TRBV7-2,NA,TRBD2,CASSPQGLVAGELFF,TGTGCCAGCAGCCCGCAAGGACTAGTAGCCGGGGAGCTGTTTTTT
TRBJ1-4,TRBV5-6,NA,TRBD1,CASSSDRGRTNEKLFF,TGTGCCAGCAGCTCCGACAGGGGGCGAACTAATGAAAAACTGTTTTTT
TRBJ2-3,TRBV19,few,TRBD2,CASIKRELNTQYF,TGTGCCAGTATTAAGCGGGAGTTAAATACGCAGTATTTT
TRBJ2-7,TRBV5-6,NA,NA,CASSLPALSSYEQYF,TGTGCCAGCAGCTTGCCAGCACTAAGCTCCTACGAGCAGTACTTC
TRBJ2-3,TRBV5-1,once,TRBD2,CASSLTLAGGGGTDTQYF,TGCGCCAGCAGCTTAACCTTAGCGGGGGGCGGCGGCACAGATACGCAGTATTTT
TRBJ1-5,TRBV19,few,NA,CASRPDREYSNQPQHF,TGTGCCAGTAGGCCAGACAGAGAATATAGCAATCAGCCCCAGCATTTT
TRBJ1-2,TRBV5-5,NA,TRBD1,CASSLELGRGLGQLNYGYTF,TGTGCCAGCAGCTTGGAGTTAGGGCGTGGGTTGGGACAGCTTAACTATGGCTACACCTTC
TRBJ2-3,TRBV5-1,NA,TRBD1,CASSLGSGTGLADTQYF,TGCGCCAGCAGCTTGGGGTCCGGGACAGGGCTAGCAGATACGCAGTATTTT
TRBJ2-7,TRBV29-1,NA,NA,CSVSGLLSYEQYF,TGCAGCGTTTCAGGACTGCTCTCCTACGAGCAGTACTTC
TRBJ2-3,TRBV19,NA,NA,CASNRQVDTDTQYF,TGTGCCAGTAACCGGCAGGTTGACACAGATACGCAGTATTTT
TRBJ1-1,TRBV28,once,NA,CASSLPGENTEAFF,TGTGCCAGCAGTTTACCAGGGGAGAACACTGAAGCTTTCTTT
TRBJ2-1,TRBV6-6,few,TRBD1,CASRTGNEQFF,TGTGCCAGCCGGACAGGGAATGAGCAGTTCTTC
TRBJ1-6,TRBV28,NA,NA,CATKSRNNNSPLHF,TGTGCCACCAAAAGCAGGAATAATAATTCACCCCTCCACTTT
TRBJ2-1,TRBV19,NA,TRBD2,CASSIPAGGESEQFF,TGTGCCAGTAGTATTCCAGCGGGGGGAGAGTCCGAGCAGTTCTTC
TRBJ2-3,TRBV6-6,NA,NA,CASSPTGASTDTQYF,TGTGCCAGCAGTCCAACAGGAGCCAGCACAGATACGCAGTATTTT
TRBJ2-3,TRBV10-3,NA,NA,CAISEPGSSTDTQYF,TGTGCCATCAGTGAACCAGGGTCGAGCACAGATACGCAGTATTTT
TRBJ2-1,TRBV7-2,NA,TRBD2,CASSPSGASGNEQFF,TGTGCCAGCAGCCCTAGCGGGGCTTCGGGGAATGAGCAGTTCTTC
TRBJ2-3,TRBV5-4,NA,TRBD2,CASRSTGGGFTDTQYF,TGTGCCAGCAGATCGACCGGGGGGGGGTTCACAGATACGCAGTATTTT
TRBJ1-5,TRBV7-2,NA,NA,CASSAYSNQPQHF,TGTGCCAGCAGCGCGTATAGTAATCAGCCCCAGCATTTT
TRBJ2-1,TRBV7-9,NA,TRBD2,CASSSMGLGKEQFF,TGTGCCAGCAGCTCGATGGGACTAGGGAAAGAGCAGTTCTTC
TRBJ1-2,TRBV18,NA,NA,CASSPGAREDGYTF,TGTGCCAGCTCACCAGGTGCCAGGGAAGATGGCTACACCTTC
TRBJ1-1,TRBV15,NA,TRBD1,CATSTRDREEAFF,TGTGCCACCAGCACTCGGGACAGGGAAGAAGCTTTCTTT
TRBJ2-5,TRBV10-3,NA,NA,CAISGNGQGETQYF,TGTGCCATCAGTGGGAACGGGCAGGGGGAGACCCAGTACTTC
TRBJ1-1,TRBV6-1,NA,NA,CASSAPRETEAFF,TGTGCCAGCAGTGCCCCTCGAGAGACTGAAGCTTTCTTT
TRBJ2-7,TRBV10-3,NA,TRBD2,CAIRPGTTFYEQYF,TGTGCCATCAGACCCGGGACTACCTTCTACGAGCAGTACTTC
TRBJ2-2,TRBV28,NA,TRBD1,CASKQGGETGELFF,TGTGCCAGTAAACAGGGGGGCGAAACCGGGGAGCTGTTTTTT
TRBJ2-5,TRBV28,NA,TRBD1,CASSITGGAGTQYF,TGTGCCAGCAGCATTACAGGGGGCGCGGGGACCCAGTACTTC
TRBJ2-3,TRBV10-2,few,NA,CASSDYRTDTQYF,TGCGCCAGCAGTGATTACAGGACAGATACGCAGTATTTT
TRBJ2-5,TRBV19,NA,NA,CASSPPSVETQYF,TGTGCCAGTAGTCCACCTTCGGTAGAGACCCAGTACTTC
TRBJ2-1,TRBV9,few,TRBD2,CASSPLAGDLKNEQFF,TGTGCCAGCAGCCCGCTAGCGGGAGATTTAAAGAATGAGCAGTTCTTC
TRBJ1-3,TRBV30,few,NA,CAWSPARYSGNTIYF,TGTGCCTGGAGCCCCGCGAGGTACTCTGGAAACACCATATATTTT
TRBJ2-7,TRBV5-6,NA,NA,CASSLAHRDPRYEQYF,TGTGCCAGCAGCTTGGCTCACAGGGATCCTCGGTACGAGCAGTACTTC
TRBJ2-7,TRBV2,few,NA,CASRGGYEQYF,TGTGCCAGCAGAGGAGGGTACGAGCAGTACTTC
TRBJ1-1,TRBV6-4,NA,NA,CASRPSGSGPHTEAFF,TGTGCCAGCAGACCCTCGGGGTCCGGGCCCCACACTGAAGCTTTCTTT
TRBJ2-1,TRBV19,once,TRBD2,CASSRGLAGGLFYNEQFF,TGTGCCAGTAGTCGGGGACTAGCGGGAGGGCTTTTTTACAATGAGCAGTTCTTC
TRBJ1-6,TRBV25-1,NA,TRBD1,CASSGTDYNSPLHF,TGTGCCAGCAGCGGGACAGACTATAATTCACCCCTCCACTTT
TRBJ2-1,TRBV10-3,NA,TRBD1,CAISASTGGSYNEQFF,TGTGCCATCAGTGCCTCGACAGGGGGCTCCTACAATGAGCAGTTCTTC
TRBJ2-5,TRBV18,few,NA,CASSPTWRETQYF,TGTGCCAGCTCACCGACCTGGAGAGAGACCCAGTACTTC
TRBJ2-7,TRBV11-1,NA,TRBD2,CASSSGRGGYEQYF,TGTGCCAGCAGCAGCGGGCGGGGGGGTTACGAGCAGTACTTC
TRBJ1-2,TRBV6-1,few,NA,CASSTDTNYGYTF,TGTGCCAGCAGTACGGACACTAACTATGGCTACACCTTC
TRBJ2-5,TRBV30,NA,TRBD2,CAWSVSAGGLGETQYF,TGTGCCTGGAGTGTATCGGCGGGGGGCCTCGGAGAGACCCAGTACTTC
TRBJ2-7,TRBV11-2,NA,TRBD1,CASSETGISYEQYF,TGTGCCAGCAGCGAGACAGGGATCTCCTACGAGCAGTACTTC
TRBJ2-7,TRBV4-1,NA,TRBD2,CASSQGLGGRAWEQYF,TGCGCCAGCAGCCAGGGGCTTGGCGGGAGGGCATGGGAGCAGTACTTC
TRBJ2-7,TRBV15,NA,NA,CATSRGGDGAPQDF,TGTGCCACCAGCAGAGGGGGGGACGGGGCTCCACAGGACTTC
TRBJ2-1,TRBV5-1,NA,NA,CASSLGGYNEQFF,TGCGCCAGCAGCCTCGGGGGCTACAATGAGCAGTTCTTC
TRBJ2-1,TRBV7-2,NA,NA,CASSLAAGTYNEQFF,TGTGCCAGCAGCTTGGCGGCGGGGACCTACAATGAGCAGTTCTTC
TRBJ1-4,TRBV5-4,NA,NA,CASSKGQNNEKLFF,TGTGCCAGCAGCAAGGGACAAAATAATGAAAAACTGTTTTTT
TRBJ2-5,TRBV9,NA,TRBD2,CASSVGASGRGGGETQYF,TGTGCCAGCAGCGTAGGGGCTAGCGGGAGGGGGGGCGGAGAGACCCAGTACTTC
TRBJ1-2,TRBV11-2,once,NA,CASSLRNYGYTF,TGTGCCAGCAGCTTGAGGAACTATGGCTACACCTTC